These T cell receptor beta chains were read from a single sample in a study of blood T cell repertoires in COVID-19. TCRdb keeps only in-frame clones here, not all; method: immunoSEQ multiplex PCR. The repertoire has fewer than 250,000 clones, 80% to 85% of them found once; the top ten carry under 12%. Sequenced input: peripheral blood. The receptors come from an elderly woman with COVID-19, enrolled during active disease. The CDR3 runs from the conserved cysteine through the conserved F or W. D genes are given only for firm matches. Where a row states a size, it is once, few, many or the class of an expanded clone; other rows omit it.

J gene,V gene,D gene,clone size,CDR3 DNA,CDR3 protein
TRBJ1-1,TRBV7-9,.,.,TGTGCCAGCAGCTTTCAGGGCCAGTCTCCTGAAGCTTTCTTT,CASSFQGQSPEAFF
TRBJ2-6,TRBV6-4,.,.,TGTGCCAGCCGTCAGGGGACGGGGGCCAACGTCCTGACTTTC,CASRQGTGANVLTF
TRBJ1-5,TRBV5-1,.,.,TGCGCCAGCAGCTTGGACAGCTATAGCAATCAGCCCCAGCATTTT,CASSLDSYSNQPQHF
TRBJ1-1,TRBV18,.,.,TGTGCCAGCTCACCAGGAGGGGACACTGAAGCTTTCTTT,CASSPGGDTEAFF
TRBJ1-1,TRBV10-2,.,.,TGCGCCAGCTGGGCGGGCGCTAGGCCTGAAGCTTTCTTT,CASWAGARPEAFF
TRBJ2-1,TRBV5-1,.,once,TGCGCCAGCAGCTTGGTCGTGGAACGGGGCAATGAGCAGTTCTTC,CASSLVVERGNEQFF
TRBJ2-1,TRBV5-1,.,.,TGCGCCAGCAGCTTGGGACAGCTCTACAATGAGCAGTTCTTC,CASSLGQLYNEQFF
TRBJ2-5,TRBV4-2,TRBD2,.,TGTGCCAGCAGCCCCGGCTTAGCGGGGTCCCAAGAGACCCAGTACTTC,CASSPGLAGSQETQYF
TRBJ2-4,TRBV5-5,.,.,TGTGCCAGCAGCTTACGGACAGAGGCACAATTAGCCAAAAACATTCAGTACTTC,CASSLRTEAQLAKNIQYF
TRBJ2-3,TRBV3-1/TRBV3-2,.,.,TGTGCCAGCAGCCAAGGCGGGGGCGAGAGGGGGGATACGCAGTATTTT,CASSQGGGERGDTQYF
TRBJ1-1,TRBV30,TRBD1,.,TGTGCCTGGACGAAAGACAGGGTCGACACTGAAGCTTTCTTT,CAWTKDRVDTEAFF
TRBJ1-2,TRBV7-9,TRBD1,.,TGTGCCAGCAGTTTGAGAGAAGGACAGGGGGCTGGCTACACCTTC,CASSLREGQGAGYTF
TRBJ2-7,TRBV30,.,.,TGTGCCTGGAGTACCTCCAGGCTTGACGAGCAGTACTTC,CAWSTSRLDEQYF
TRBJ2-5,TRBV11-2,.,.,TGTGCCAGCAGCTCCTACAATACAGGGTACCAAGAGACCCAGTACTTC,CASSSYNTGYQETQYF
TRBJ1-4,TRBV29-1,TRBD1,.,TGCAGCGTTGGGGGGACAGGGAATGAAAAACTGTTTTTT,CSVGGTGNEKLFF
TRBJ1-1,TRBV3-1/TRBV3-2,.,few,TGTGCCAGCAGCCAATATCAGGGGAACACTGAAGCTTTCTTT,CASSQYQGNTEAFF
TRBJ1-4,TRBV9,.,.,TGTGCCAGCAGCCCACATCCAGGGTCCGGAAAACTGTTTTTT,CASSPHPGSGKLFF
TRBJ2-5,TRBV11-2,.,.,TGTGCCAGCAGCTTAGGACTCGTCCCGTCCCAAGAGACCCAGTACTTC,CASSLGLVPSQETQYF
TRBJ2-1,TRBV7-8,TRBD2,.,TGTGCCAGCAGCCCTAGCGGGGGTATTGAGCAGTTCTTC,CASSPSGGIEQFF
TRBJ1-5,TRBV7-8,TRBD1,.,TGTGCCAGCAGCTTAAGGGGGCTAGGGTATAGCAATCAGCCCCAGCATTTT,CASSLRGLGYSNQPQHF
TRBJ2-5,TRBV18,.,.,TGTGCCAGCTCACCACTCCCGGGGAAGGAGACCCAGTACTTC,CASSPLPGKETQYF
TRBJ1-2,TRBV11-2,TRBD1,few,TGTGCCAGCAGTATTCCCGACAGGGGGTATGGCTACACCTTC,CASSIPDRGYGYTF
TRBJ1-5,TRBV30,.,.,TGTGCCTGGAGGCGGGGGGGAAAAGGCAATCAGCCCCAGCATTTT,CAWRRGGKGNQPQHF
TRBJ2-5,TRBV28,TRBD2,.,TGTGCCAGCAGTTTATCTGGACTAGCCCAAGAGACCCAGTACTTC,CASSLSGLAQETQYF
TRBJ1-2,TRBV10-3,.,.,TGTGCCATCAGTGAGTCGAATGGAGAGGTCCCCTTTAACTATGGCTACACCTTC,CAISESNGEVPFNYGYTF
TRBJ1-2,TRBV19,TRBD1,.,TGTGCCAGTAGTATATTAACAGGGGTCTATGGCTACACCTTC,CASSILTGVYGYTF
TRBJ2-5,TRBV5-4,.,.,TGTGCCAGCAGCTCCCTCCCCTTTTTACAAGAGACCCAGTACTTC,CASSSLPFLQETQYF
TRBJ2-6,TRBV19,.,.,TGTGCCAGTAGTATCCAGGGCTCTGGGGCCAACGTCCTGACTTTC,CASSIQGSGANVLTF
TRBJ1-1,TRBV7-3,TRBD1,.,TGTGCCAGCAGCTTGAATACAGGGGGCTCAACTGAAGCTTTCTTT,CASSLNTGGSTEAFF
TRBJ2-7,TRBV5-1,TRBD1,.,TGCGCCAGCAGCTTGGACGGGACAGTGTACGAGCAGTACTTC,CASSLDGTVYEQYF
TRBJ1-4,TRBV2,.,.,TGTGCCAGCAGTGAAAGAGGGCGGGCGAATGAAAAACTGTTTTTT,CASSERGRANEKLFF
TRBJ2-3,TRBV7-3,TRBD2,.,TGTGCCAGCAGCCCTAGCGGGGCCCGCACAGATACGCAGTATTTT,CASSPSGARTDTQYF
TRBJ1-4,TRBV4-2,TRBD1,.,TGTGCCAGCAGCCAGTCGACAGGGCTGGGGAATGAAAAACTGTTTTTT,CASSQSTGLGNEKLFF
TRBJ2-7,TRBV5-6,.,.,TGTGCCAGCAGCTTGTACCAACCCGACACCTACGAGCAGTACTTC,CASSLYQPDTYEQYF
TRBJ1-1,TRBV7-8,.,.,TGTGCCAGCAGCTTTACAACAGGGTGGACTGAAGCTTTCTTT,CASSFTTGWTEAFF
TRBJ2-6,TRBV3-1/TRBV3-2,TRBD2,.,TGTGCCAGCAGCCAAGATCCCCTCGGGACTAGCGGGGCGGTTGTCAGGGCCAACGTCCTGACTTTC,CASSQDPLGTSGAVVRANVLTF
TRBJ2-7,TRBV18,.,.,TGTGCCAGCTCGGACACTCACTCCTACGAGCAGTACTTC,CASSDTHSYEQYF
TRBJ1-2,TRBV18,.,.,TGTGCCAGCTCACCTATCGGAGATTCGGCGTTAGGAGGCTACACCTTC,CASSPIGDSALGGYTF
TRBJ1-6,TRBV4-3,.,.,TGCGCCAGCAGCCAAGGGGTGGAGGGTTCCTATAATTCACCCCTCCACTTT,CASSQGVEGSYNSPLHF
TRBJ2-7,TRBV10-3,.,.,TGTGCCACTCTGCCAAGTCCTAACTACGAGCAGTACTTC,CATLPSPNYEQYF
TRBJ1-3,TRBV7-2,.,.,TGTGCCAGCAGCCCTGGACTGTTCTCTGGAAACACCATATATTTT,CASSPGLFSGNTIYF
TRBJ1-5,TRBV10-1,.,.,TGCGCCAGCTCCTGGGGCACCGATCAGCCCCAGCATTTT,CASSWGTDQPQHF
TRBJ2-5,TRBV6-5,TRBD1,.,TGTGCCAGCAGCAGGGGGCGGTATGAGACCCAGTACTTC,CASSRGRYETQYF
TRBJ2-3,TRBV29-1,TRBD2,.,TGCAGCGTTGAAGTCGGGGGAGGGGATACGCAGTATTTT,CSVEVGGGDTQYF
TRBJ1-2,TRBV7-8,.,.,TGTGCCAGCAGCTTAGTCCGAGCAGGGGACTATGGCTACACCTTC,CASSLVRAGDYGYTF
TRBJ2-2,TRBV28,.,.,TGTGCCAGCAATGGAGGGAACACCGGGGAGCTGTTTTTT,CASNGGNTGELFF
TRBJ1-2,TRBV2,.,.,TGTGCCAGCAGTGAACAGGGTGCCGGCTACACCTTC,CASSEQGAGYTF
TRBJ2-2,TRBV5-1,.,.,TGCGCCAGCAGCTTGGGGCCAGCGGGGAACACCGGGGAGCTGTTTTTT,CASSLGPAGNTGELFF
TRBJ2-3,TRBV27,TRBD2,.,TGTGCCAGCCACCCCCTCCGGGGGAGGGACCAAGATACGCAGTATTTT,CASHPLRGRDQDTQYF
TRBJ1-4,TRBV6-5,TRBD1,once,TGTGCCAGCAGTCGCCGACAGGGGGCTAAAGAAAAACTGTTTTTT,CASSRRQGAKEKLFF
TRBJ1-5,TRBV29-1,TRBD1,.,TGCAGCGTTGGCAGGGGGACGAATCAGCCCCAGCATTTT,CSVGRGTNQPQHF
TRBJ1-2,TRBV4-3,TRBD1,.,TGCGCCAGCAGCCAAGATACCGGGACAGACCTTTATGGCTACACCTTC,CASSQDTGTDLYGYTF
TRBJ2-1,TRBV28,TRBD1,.,TGTGCCAGCAGTTTGACAGGGGGCGATGAGCAGTTCTTC,CASSLTGGDEQFF
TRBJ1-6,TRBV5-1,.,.,TGCGCCAGCAGCTCGGGTTGGGGGCATGGTTCACCCCTCCACTTT,CASSSGWGHGSPLHF
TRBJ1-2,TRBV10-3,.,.,TGTGCCATCAGTGCCCTTCAGGGTTATGGCTACACCTTC,CAISALQGYGYTF
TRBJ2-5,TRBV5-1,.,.,TGCGCCAGCAGCTTAGGGAGTATCTCGTACCAAGAGACCCAGTACTTC,CASSLGSISYQETQYF
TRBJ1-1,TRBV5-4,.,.,TGTGCCAGCAGCTTATTTGCCTTCTCAGGGTTTAGGAATGAAGCTTTCTTT,CASSLFAFSGFRNEAFF
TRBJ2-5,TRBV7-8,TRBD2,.,TGTGCCAGCAGCTTAGGTAGCGGGGGCTTGAAAGAGACCCAGTACTTC,CASSLGSGGLKETQYF
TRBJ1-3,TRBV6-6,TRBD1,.,TGTGCCAGCAGCGACAGGGGGATGACTGGAAACACCATATATTTT,CASSDRGMTGNTIYF
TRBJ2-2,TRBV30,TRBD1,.,TGTGCCTGGAGTGTACGACAGGGGATACTACAAACCGGGGAGCTGTTTTTT,CAWSVRQGILQTGELFF